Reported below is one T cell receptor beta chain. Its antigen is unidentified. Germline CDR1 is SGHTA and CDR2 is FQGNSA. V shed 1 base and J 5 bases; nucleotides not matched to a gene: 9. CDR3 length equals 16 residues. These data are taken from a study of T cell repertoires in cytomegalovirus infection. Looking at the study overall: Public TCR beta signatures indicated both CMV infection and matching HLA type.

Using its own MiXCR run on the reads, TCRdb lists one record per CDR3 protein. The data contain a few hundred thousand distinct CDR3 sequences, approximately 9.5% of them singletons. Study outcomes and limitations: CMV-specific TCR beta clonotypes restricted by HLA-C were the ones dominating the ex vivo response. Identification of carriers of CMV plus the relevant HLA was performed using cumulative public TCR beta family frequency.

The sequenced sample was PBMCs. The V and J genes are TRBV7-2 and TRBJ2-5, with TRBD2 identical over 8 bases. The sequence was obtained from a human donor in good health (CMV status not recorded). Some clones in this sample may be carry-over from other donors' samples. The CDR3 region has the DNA TGTGCCAGCAGCTTAGAATCCGGGAGGGTCGGGGAGACCCAGTACTTC. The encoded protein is CASSLESGRVGETQYF.